The subject of this entry is one T cell receptor (beta chain). The target antigen is unknown. This entry comes from a study of OX40 agonist ivuxolimab in advanced cancers. In the study overall: Checkpoint inhibitors had been given previously to roughly 40% of patients. Partial responses were achieved by three patients, one with hepatocellular carcinoma and two with cutaneous melanoma. Findings of the study overall: At 0.1 to 3.0 mg/kg and by week 6, clonal expansion occurred in CD4+ and CD8+ blood T cells.

The protocol was immunoSEQ multiplex PCR, while the TCRdb copy is restricted to in-frame clones and leaves out a portion. The sample shows tens of thousands of clones, roughly three quarters of them seen only once. Peripheral blood came from all dose cohorts at three timepoints. The V end was cut by 1 base, the J end by 6 bases, with 10 bases between. Germline V lookup: CDR1 LNHNV, CDR2 YYDKDF (reference sequence). This CDR3 comprises 14 residues. Sequencing used CD4+ or CD8+ T cells sorted from blood, obtained in a trial of the OX40 agonist ivuxolimab. The TCR comes from an adult with an advanced solid tumor such as melanoma, head and neck, liver or kidney cancer. This sequence joins TRBV15 and TRBJ2-1; D is perhaps TRBD2 (5 bases). In DNA, the CDR3 is TGTGCCACCAGCAGAGGAGGGAAGGGCAATGAGCAGTTCTTC. Translated: CATSRGGKGNEQFF.